The 10 T cell receptor beta chains below all came from one sample that was sequenced in a study of early T cells in non-severe SARS-CoV-2 infection. MiXCR, applied by TCRdb to the 5' RACE reads, yields one record per CDR3 protein. The sample has about 97,000 distinct CDR3 sequences; approximately 10% are singletons. The sequences come from whole blood, collected at baseline. The receptors here all came from an adult who was a healthcare worker with PCR-confirmed SARS-CoV-2 infection or an uninfected control (not recorded which).

This clonotype was seen repeatedly, ten times or more. This chain uses TRBV19 with TRBJ1-2, with D possibly TRBD1 on 5 matching bases. Trimming took 5 bases from V and 2 from J, leaving 18 bases between them. This CDR3 is built from 16 residues. Germline V gives CDR1 LNHDA, CDR2 SQIVND (reference sequence). The CDR3 DNA is TGTGCCAGTAGTCATCGGAGGCAGGGCTTCAACTATGGCTACACCTTC. Its protein is CASSHRRQGFNYGYTF.

The table lists this clonotype with a few counts. The chain recombines TRBV7-3 with TRBJ2-1; TRBD2 aligns across 10 bases. J gave up 3 bases and V 6 bases, and 5 bases lay outside the gene matches. This CDR3 region has 15 residues. The germline V gene has CDR1 SGHTA and CDR2 FQGTGA. Here the CDR3 reads CASSMLAGDYNEQFF. The DNA for the CDR3 is TGTGCCAGCAGTATGCTAGCGGGAGACTACAATGAGCAGTTCTTC.

V is TRBV24-1 and J is TRBJ2-5; TRBD1 aligns across 8 bases. This CDR3 contains 16 residues. Germline V gives CDR1 KGHDR, CDR2 SFDVKD. J was trimmed by 4 bases and V by 2 bases; bases with no gene match: 8. CDR3 region: CATSDSRAGGLETQYF. The CDR3, as DNA: TGTGCCACCAGTGATTCTCGAGCAGGGGGCTTAGAGACCCAGTACTTC.

The sample holds many counts of this clonotype. The chain is built from TRBV7-9 and TRBJ2-2; D is unclear. The V end was cut by 1 base, the J end by 4 bases, with 4 bases between. Germline CDR1 is SEHNR and CDR2 is FQNEAQ (reference sequence). The CDR3 consists of 13 residues. CDR3 coding DNA: TGTGCCAGCAGCTTAGTCTCCACCGGGGAGCTGTTTTTT. Translating it yields CASSLVSTGELFF. Filled out from reference TRBV7-9 and TRBJ2-2, the complete variable domain reads DTGVSQNPRHKITKRGQNVTFRCDPISEHNRLYWYRQTLGQGPEFLTYFQNEAQLEKSRLLSDRFSAERPKGSFSTLEIQRTEQGDSAMYLCASSLVSTGELFFGEGSRLTVL.

The chain has TRBV7-8 and TRBJ2-2, with D possibly being TRBD1 (5 bases). Germline V lookup: CDR1 SGHVS, CDR2 FQNEAQ. The CDR3 consists of 15 residues. V lost 2 bases and J 1 base, leaving 8 bases between the germline ends. The CDR3 DNA sequence: TGTGCCAGCAGCTTACTGACAGTGAACACCGGGGAGCTGTTTTTT. It is translated as CASSLLTVNTGELFF.

The chain joins TRBV29-1 to TRBJ2-5; possibly TRBD1 for D (6 bases). The CDR3 runs 13 residues. V was trimmed by 4 bases and J by 2 bases, leaving 11 bases between them. Germline V gene sequence: CDR1 SQVTM, CDR2 ANQGSEA. CDR3: CSVAVGAQETQYF. The CDR3 region has the DNA TGCAGCGTTGCTGTGGGGGCACAAGAGACCCAGTACTTC.

This clonotype was seen only a few times. The rearrangement links TRBV7-2 to TRBJ2-7; D possibly corresponds to TRBD2 (6 bases). This CDR3 contains 16 residues. Trimming removed 4 bases from V and 0 bases from J, with 16 bases in between. The germline V gene encodes CDR1 SGHTA and CDR2 FQGNSA. The CDR3 region is CASSSISGLSSYEQYF. CDR3 DNA: TGTGCCAGCAGCTCCATAAGCGGGCTGAGCTCCTACGAGCAGTACTTC.

In its sample, this clonotype was seen many times. This chain links TRBV19 with TRBJ2-1, with TRBD2 matching over 9 bases. Germline-derived CDR1 and CDR2 are LNHDA and SQIVND (reference sequence). This CDR3 is 14 amino acids long. The V segment lost 6 bases and the J segment 5 bases; nucleotides outside the gene matches: 5. Written as DNA, the CDR3 is TGTGCCAGTAGAATGGGACTAGCAAACAATGAGCAGTTCTTC. This codes for CASRMGLANNEQFF.

The chain uses TRBV5-1 and TRBJ2-1; D is possibly TRBD2 (6 bases). V lost 5 bases and J lost 2, with 14 bases in between. The CDR3 sequence is 15 residues long. Germline CDR1 SGHRS, CDR2 YFSETQ. CDR3 coding DNA: TGCGCCAGCAGAATGCGAGCGGGTACCTACAATGAGCAGTTCTTC. The encoded protein is CASRMRAGTYNEQFF.

This sequence joins TRBV7-2 and TRBJ2-1, with D perhaps TRBD2 (6 bases). V gave up 4 bases and J gave up 8 bases, with 15 bases separating them. Germline assignment: CDR1 SGHTA and CDR2 FQGNSA. CDR3 size: 14 residues. The CDR3 DNA follows: TGTGCCAGCAGCTCGGGACTTGCTATCGATGAGCAGTTCTTC. It codes for CASSSGLAIDEQFF.